This T cell receptor beta chain was profiled in a study of blood T cell repertoires in COVID-19. Study at large: The United States, Italy and Spain supplied acute and convalescent COVID-19 samples. The cDNA or gDNA used as material had been derived from T cells, B-cell-depleted T cells, or PBMCs.

The CDR3 is made up of 12 amino acids. Per germline, CDR1 LGHNT and CDR2 FRNRAP. V was trimmed by 5 bases and J by 6 bases, leaving 9 bases between them. The authors' processing: Nucleated cell number was recorded as an estimate derived from reference gene primer amplification. Method: immunoSEQ multiplex PCR; TCRdb's copy keeps in-frame clones and lacks some. That table supplies the V and J calls and clone size; D and trimming were determined from the DNA. The table shows 230,000 or so clones, with approximately 81% occurring only once. This chain uses TRBV12-5 with TRBJ2-3; possible D gene TRBD1, 5 bases. The TCR originated in a young man with active or convalescent COVID-19. Specimen: peripheral blood. In DNA form, the CDR3 reads TGTGCTAGTGGTGCCAGGGTTGATACGCAGTATTTT. Its translation is CASGARVDTQYF.